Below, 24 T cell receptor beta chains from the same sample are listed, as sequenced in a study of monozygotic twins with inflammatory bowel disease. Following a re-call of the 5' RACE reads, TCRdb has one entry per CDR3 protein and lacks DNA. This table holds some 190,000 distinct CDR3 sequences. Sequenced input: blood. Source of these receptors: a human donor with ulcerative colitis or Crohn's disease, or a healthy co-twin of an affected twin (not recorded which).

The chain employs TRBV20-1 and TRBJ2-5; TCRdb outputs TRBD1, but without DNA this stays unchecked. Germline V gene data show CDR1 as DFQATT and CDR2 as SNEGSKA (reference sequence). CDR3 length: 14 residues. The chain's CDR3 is CSAREGQAQETQYF.

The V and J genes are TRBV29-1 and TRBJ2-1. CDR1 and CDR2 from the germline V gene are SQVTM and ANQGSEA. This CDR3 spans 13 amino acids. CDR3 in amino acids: CSVQGISYNEQFF.

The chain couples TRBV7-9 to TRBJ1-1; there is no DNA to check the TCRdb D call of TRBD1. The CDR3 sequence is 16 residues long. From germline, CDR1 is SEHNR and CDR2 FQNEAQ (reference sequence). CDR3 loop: CASSWPPLTGDAEAFF.

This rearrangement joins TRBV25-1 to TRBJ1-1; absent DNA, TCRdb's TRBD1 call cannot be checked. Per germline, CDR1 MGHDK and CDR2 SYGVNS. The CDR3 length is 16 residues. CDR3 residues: CASRWGEGGESTEAFF.

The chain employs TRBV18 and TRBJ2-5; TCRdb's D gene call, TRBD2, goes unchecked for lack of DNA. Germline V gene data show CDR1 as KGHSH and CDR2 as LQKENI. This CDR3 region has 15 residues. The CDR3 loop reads CASSPEGLTGETQYF.

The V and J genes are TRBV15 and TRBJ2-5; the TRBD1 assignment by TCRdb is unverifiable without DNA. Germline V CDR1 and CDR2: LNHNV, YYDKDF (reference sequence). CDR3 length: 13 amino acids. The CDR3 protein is CATSNGARETQYF.

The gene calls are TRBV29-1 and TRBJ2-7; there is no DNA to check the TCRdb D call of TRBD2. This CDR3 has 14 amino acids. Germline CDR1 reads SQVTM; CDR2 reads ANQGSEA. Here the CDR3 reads CSVEGTSKVNEQYF.

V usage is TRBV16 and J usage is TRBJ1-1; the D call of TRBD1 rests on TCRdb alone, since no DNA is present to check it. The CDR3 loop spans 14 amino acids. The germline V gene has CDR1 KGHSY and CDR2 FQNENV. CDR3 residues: CASSSQGAGTEAFF.

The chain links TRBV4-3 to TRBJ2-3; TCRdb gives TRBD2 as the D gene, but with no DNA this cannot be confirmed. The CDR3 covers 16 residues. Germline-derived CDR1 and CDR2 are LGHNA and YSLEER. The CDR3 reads CASSQGASGSTDTQYF.

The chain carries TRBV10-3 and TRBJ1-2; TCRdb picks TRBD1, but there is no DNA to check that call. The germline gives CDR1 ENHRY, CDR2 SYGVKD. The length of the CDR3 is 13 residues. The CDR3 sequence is CAISETGDYGYTF.

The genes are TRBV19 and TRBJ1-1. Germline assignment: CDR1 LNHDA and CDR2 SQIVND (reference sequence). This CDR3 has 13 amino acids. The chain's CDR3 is CASSPSAATEAFF.

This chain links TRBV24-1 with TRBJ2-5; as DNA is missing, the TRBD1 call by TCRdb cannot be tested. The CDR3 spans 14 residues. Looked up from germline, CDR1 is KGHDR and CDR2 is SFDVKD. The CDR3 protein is CATSDGSGSETQYF.

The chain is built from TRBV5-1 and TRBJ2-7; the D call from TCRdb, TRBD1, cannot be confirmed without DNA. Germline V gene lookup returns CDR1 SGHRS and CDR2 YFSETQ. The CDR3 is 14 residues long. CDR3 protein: CASSSTGSPYEQYF.

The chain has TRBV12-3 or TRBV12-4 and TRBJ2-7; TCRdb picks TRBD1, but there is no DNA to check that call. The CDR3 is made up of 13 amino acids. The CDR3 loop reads CASSFGQHYEQYF.

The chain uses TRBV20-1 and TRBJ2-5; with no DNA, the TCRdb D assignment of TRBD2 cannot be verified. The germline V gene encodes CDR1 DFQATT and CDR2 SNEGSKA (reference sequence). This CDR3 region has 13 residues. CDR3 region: CSAITSVSETQYF.

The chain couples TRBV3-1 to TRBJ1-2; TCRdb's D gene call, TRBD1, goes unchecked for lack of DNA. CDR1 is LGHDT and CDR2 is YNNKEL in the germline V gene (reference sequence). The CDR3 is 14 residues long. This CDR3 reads CASSFLDRGGGYTF.

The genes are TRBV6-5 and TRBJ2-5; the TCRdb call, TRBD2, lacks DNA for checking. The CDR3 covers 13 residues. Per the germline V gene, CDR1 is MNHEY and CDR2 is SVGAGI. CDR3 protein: CATAGGPAETQYF.

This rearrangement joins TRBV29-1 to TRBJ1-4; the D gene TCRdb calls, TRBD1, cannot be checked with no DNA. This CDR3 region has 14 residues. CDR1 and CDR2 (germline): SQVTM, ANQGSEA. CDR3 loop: CSVPEGGGIEKLFF.

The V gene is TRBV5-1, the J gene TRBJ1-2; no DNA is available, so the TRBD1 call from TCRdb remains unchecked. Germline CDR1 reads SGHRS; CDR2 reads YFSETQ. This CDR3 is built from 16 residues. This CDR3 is CASSLGVTGGDYGYTF.

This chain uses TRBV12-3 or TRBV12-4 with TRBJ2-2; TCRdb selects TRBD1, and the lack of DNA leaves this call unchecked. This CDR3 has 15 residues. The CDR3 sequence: CASSLGGSYTGELFF.

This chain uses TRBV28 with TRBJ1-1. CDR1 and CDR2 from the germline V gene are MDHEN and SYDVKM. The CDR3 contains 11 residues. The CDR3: CATLSETEAFF.

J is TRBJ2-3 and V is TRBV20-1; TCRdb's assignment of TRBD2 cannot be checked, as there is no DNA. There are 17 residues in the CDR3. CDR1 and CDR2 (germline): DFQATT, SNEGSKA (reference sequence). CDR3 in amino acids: CSASSPGTSGPTDTQYF.

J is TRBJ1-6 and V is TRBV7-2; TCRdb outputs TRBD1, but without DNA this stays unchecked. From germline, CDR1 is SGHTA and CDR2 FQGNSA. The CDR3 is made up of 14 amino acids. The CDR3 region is CASTLGAGNSPLHF.

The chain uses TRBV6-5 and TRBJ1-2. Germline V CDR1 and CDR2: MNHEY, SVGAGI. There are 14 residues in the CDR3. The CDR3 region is CASSYSRANYGYTF.